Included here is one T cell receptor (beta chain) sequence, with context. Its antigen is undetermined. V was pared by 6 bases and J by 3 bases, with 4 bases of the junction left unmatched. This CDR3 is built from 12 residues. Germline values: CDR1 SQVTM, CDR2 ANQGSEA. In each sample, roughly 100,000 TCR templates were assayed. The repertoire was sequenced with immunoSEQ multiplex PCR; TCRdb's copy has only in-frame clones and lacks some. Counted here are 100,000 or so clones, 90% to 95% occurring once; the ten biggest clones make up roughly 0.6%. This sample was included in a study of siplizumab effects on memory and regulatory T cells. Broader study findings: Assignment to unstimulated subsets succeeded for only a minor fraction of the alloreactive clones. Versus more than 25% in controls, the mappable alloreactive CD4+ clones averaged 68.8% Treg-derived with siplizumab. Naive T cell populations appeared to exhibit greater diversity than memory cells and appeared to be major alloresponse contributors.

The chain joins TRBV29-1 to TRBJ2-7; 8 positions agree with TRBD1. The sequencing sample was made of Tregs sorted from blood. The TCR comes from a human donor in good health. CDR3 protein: CSVRQGHYEQYF. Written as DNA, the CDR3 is TGCAGCGTGCGACAGGGGCACTACGAGCAGTACTTC.